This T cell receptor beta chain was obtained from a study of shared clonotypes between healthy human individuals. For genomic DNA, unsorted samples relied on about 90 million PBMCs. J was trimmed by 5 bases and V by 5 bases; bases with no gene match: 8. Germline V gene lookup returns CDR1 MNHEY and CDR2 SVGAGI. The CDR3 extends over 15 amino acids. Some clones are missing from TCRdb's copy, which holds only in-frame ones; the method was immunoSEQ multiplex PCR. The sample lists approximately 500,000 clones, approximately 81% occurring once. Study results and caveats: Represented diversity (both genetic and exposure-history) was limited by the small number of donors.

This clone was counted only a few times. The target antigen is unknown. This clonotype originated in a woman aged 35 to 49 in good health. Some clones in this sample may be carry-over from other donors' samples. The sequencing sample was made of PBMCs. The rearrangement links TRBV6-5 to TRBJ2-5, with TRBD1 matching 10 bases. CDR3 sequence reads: CASSRTGGRRETQYF. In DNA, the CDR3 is TGTGCCAGCAGTCGGACAGGGGGAAGACGGGAGACCCAGTACTTC.